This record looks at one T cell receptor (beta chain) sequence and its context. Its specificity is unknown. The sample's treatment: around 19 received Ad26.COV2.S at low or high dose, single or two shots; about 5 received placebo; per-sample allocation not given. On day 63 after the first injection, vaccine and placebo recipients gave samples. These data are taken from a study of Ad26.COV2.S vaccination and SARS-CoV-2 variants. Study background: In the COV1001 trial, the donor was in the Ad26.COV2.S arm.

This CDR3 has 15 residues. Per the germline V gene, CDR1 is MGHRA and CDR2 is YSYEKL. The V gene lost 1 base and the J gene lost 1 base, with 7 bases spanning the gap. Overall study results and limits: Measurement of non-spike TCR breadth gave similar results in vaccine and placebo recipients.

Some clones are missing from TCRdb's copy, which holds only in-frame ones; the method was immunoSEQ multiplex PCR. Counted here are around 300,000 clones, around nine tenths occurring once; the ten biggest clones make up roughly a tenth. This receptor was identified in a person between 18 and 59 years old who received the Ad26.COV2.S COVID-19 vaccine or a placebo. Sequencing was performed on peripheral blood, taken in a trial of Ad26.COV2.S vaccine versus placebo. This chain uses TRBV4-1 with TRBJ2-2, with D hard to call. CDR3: CASSQVLGNTGELFF. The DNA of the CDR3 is TGCGCCAGCAGCCAAGTCCTTGGGAACACCGGGGAGCTGTTTTTT.